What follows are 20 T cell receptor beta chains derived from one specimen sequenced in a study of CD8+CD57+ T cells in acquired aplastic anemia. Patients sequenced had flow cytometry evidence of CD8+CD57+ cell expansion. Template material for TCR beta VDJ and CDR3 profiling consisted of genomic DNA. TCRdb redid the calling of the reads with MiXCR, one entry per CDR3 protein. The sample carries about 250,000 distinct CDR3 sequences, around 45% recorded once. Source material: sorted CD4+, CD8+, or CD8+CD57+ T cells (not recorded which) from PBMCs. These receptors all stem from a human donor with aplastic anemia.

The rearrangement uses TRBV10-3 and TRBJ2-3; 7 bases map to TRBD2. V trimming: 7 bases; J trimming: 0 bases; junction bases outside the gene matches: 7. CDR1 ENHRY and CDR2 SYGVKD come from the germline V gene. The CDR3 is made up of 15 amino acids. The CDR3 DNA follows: TGTGCCATCAAAGTAGAACTAGCGAGCACAGATACGCAGTATTTT. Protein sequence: CAIKVELASTDTQYF.

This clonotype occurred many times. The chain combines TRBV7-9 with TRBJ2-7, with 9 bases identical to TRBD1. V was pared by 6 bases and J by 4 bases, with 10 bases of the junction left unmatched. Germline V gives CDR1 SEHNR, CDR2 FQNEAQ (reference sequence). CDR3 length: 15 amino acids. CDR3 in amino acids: CASSDRRDREYEQYF. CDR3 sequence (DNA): TGTGCCAGCAGTGACCGCCGGGACAGGGAATACGAGCAGTACTTC.

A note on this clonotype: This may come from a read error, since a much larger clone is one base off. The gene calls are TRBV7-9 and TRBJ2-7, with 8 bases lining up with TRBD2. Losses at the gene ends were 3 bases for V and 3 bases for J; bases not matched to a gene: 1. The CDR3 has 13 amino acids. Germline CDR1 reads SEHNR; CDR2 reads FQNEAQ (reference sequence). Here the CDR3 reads CASSLREVYEQYF. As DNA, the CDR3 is TGTGCCAGCAGCTTGCGGGAGGTCTACGAGCAGTACTTC.

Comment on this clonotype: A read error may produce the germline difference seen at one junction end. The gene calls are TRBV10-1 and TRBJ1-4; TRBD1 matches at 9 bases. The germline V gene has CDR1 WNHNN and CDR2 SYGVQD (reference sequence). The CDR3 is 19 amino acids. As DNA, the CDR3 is TGCGCCAGCAGTGAGTCGTTTGCCTTATACGGGACAGGGATTGAAAAGCTGTTTTTT. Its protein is CASSESFALYGTGIEKLFF.

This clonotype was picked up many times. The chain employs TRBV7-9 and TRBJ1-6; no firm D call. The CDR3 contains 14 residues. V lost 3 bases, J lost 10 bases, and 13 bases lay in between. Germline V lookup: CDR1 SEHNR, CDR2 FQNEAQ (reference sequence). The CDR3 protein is CASSFEGSESPLHF. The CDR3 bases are TGTGCCAGCAGCTTCGAGGGCTCCGAATCACCCCTCCACTTT.

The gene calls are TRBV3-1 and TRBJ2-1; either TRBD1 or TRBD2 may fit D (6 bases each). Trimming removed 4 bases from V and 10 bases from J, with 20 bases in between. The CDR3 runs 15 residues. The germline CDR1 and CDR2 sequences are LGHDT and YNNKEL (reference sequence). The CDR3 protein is CASSPHRTEDYEQFF. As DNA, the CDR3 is TGTGCCAGCAGCCCCCATCGGACAGAGGACTACGAGCAGTTCTTC.

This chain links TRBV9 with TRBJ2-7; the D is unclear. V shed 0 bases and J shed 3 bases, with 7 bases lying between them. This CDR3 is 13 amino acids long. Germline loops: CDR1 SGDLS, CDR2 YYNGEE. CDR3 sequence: CASSVEHRYEQYF. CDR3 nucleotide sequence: TGTGCCAGCAGCGTAGAACACCGCTACGAGCAGTACTTC. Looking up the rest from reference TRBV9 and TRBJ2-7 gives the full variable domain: DSGVTQTPKHLITATGQRVTLRCSPRSGDLSVYWYQQSLDQGLQFLIQYYNGEERAKGNILERFSAQQFPDLHSELNLSSLELGDSALYFCASSVEHRYEQYFGPGTRLTVT.

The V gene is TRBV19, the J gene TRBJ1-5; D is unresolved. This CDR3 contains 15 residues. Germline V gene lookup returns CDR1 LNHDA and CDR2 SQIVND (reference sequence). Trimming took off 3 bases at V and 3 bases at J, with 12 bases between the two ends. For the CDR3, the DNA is TGTGCCAGTAGTATGGCCCGCACGTTCAATCAGCCCCAGCATTTT. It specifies CASSMARTFNQPQHF.

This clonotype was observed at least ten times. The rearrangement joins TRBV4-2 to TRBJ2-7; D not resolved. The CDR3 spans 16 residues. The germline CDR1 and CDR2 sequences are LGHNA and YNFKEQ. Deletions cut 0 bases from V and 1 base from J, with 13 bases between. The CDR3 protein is CASSQDGLDGSYEQYF. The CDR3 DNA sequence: TGTGCCAGCAGCCAAGATGGGCTCGACGGTTCCTACGAGCAGTACTTC.

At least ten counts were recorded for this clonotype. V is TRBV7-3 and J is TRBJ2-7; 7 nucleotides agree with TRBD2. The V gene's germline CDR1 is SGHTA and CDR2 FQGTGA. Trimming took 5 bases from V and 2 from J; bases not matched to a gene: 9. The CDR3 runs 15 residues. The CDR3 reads CASSPGTGGTYEQYF. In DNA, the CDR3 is TGTGCCAGCAGCCCCGGGACGGGGGGTACCTACGAGCAGTACTTC.

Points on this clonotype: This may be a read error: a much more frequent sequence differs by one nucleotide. Here the CDR3 reads CASSVPVTNAYERYF. In DNA, the CDR3 is TGTGCCAGCAGTGTCCCCGTAACTAACGCCTACGAGCGGTACTTC. The rearrangement joins TRBV6-5 to TRBJ2-7, with unresolved D. Germline V CDR1 and CDR2: MNHEY, SVGAGI. CDR3 length: 15 residues.

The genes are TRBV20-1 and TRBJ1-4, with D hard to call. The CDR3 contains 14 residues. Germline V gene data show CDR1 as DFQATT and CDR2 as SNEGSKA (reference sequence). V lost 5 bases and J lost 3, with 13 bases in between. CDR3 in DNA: TGCAGTGCTTCCCTAGGGCGTGCTAATGAAAAACTGTTTTTT. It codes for CSASLGRANEKLFF.

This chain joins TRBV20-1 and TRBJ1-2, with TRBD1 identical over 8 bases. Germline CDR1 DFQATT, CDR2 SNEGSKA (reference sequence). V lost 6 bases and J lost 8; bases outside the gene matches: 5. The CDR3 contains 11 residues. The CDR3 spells CSARTGWGYTF. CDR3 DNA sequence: TGCAGTGCGAGGACAGGGTGGGGCTACACCTTC.

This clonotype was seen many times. CDR3 DNA sequence: TGTGCCAGCAGTTACGCCGCTAGCGGGGGGCGGGAGACCCAGTACTTC. The encoded protein is CASSYAASGGRETQYF. This chain joins TRBV6-6 and TRBJ2-5, with 11 bases lining up with TRBD2. CDR1 is MNHNY and CDR2 is SVGAGI in the germline V gene (reference sequence). After removal of 2 bases from V and 5 bases from J, the junction contained 7 bases not matched to a gene. The CDR3 sequence is 16 residues long.

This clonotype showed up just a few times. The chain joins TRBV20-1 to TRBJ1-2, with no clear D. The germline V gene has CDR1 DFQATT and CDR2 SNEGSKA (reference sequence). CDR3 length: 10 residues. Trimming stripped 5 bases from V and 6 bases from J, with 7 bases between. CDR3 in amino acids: CSASADGYTF. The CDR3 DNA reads TGCAGTGCTTCCGCGGATGGCTACACCTTC.

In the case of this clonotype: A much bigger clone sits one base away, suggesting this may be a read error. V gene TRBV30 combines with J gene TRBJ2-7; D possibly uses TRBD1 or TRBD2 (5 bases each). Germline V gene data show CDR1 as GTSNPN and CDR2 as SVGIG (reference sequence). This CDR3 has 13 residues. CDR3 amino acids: CAWMVAPGYEHYF. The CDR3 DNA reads TGTGCCTGGATGGTAGCGCCAGGGTACGAGCATTACTTC. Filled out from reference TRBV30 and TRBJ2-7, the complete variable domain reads SQTIHQWPATLVQPVGSPLSLECTVEGTSNPNLYWYRQAAGRGLQLLFYSVGIGQISSEVPQNLSASRPQDRQFILSSKKLLLSDSGFYLCAWMVAPGYEHYFGPGTRLTVT.

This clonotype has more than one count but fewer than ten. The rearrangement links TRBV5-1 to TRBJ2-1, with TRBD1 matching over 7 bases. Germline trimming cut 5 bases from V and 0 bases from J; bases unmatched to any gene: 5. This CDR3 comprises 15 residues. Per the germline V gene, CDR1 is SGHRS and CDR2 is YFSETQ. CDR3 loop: CASRTDRSSYNEQFF. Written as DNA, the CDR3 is TGCGCCAGCAGAACGGACAGGAGCTCCTACAATGAGCAGTTCTTC.

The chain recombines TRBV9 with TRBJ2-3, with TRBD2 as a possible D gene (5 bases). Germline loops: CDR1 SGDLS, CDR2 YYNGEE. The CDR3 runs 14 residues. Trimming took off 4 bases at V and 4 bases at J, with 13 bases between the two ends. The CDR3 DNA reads TGTGCCAGCAGCCTACTCCCGGGGTCAGATACGCAGTATTTT. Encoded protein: CASSLLPGSDTQYF.

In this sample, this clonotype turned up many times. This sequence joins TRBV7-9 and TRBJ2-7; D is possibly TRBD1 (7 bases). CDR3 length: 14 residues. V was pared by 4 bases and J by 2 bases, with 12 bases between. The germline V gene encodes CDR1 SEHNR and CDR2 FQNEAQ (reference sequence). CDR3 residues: CASSSAGQPYEQYF. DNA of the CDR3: TGTGCCAGCAGCTCGGCGGGACAGCCCTACGAGCAGTACTTC.

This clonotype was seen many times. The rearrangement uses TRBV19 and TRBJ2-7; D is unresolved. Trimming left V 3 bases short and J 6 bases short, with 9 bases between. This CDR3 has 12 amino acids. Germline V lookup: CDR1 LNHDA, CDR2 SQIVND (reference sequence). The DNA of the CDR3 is TGTGCCAGTAGTATGGACCCCAGCGAGCAGTACTTC. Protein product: CASSMDPSEQYF. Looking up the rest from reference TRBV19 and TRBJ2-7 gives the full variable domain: DGGITQSPKYLFRKEGQNVTLSCEQNLNHDAMYWYRQDPGQGLRLIYYSQIVNDFQKGDIAEGYSVSREKKESFPLTVTSAQKNPTAFYLCASSMDPSEQYFGPGTRLTVT.